Listed below are T cell receptor beta chains from one sample, sequenced in a study of early T cells in non-severe SARS-CoV-2 infection. Using its own MiXCR run on the 5' RACE reads, TCRdb lists one record per CDR3 protein. The table has some 38,000 distinct CDR3 sequences, over 3.5% seen once. Sequencing was done on a sample of whole blood. The origin of the receptors is an adult who was a healthcare worker with PCR-confirmed SARS-CoV-2 infection or an uninfected control (not recorded which). Both conserved end residues are trimmed from each CDR3. A D gene is named only where the DNA matches it firmly.

d_gene,j_gene,v_gene,CDR3aa
-,TRBJ1-5,TRBV30,AWSPRGGQPQH
-,TRBJ2-7,TRBV29-1,SVTRDTYEQY
TRBD2,TRBJ2-1,TRBV25-1,ASRQVSSGGTNEQF
TRBD2,TRBJ2-4,TRBV12-3/TRBV12-4,ASSSTLLAGY
-,TRBJ1-3,TRBV12-3/TRBV12-4,ASSFSGSAGNTIY
-,TRBJ1-5,TRBV20-1,SAMGLNGQPQH
-,TRBJ1-1,TRBV5-1,ASRAGTQNTEAF
-,TRBJ1-1,TRBV29-1,SAETAMNTEAF
-,TRBJ2-5,TRBV6-2/TRBV6-3,ASSRFRTPRPPETQY
TRBD1,TRBJ2-7,TRBV7-9,ASSGQNYEQY
-,TRBJ2-7,TRBV20-1,SAREQLSYEQY
-,TRBJ2-5,TRBV3-1,ASSQAGFQETQY
-,TRBJ1-4,TRBV18,ASSPPIRGAGEKLF
-,TRBJ1-2,TRBV6-2/TRBV6-3,ASSYPSGPPAPGYT
-,TRBJ1-1,TRBV7-8,ASSQPGITEAF
TRBD2,TRBJ2-1,TRBV5-4,ASSLAGGLREQF
-,TRBJ2-7,TRBV29-1,SVDSGWGVY
-,TRBJ2-3,TRBV5-8,ASSSRRTDTQY
-,TRBJ1-2,TRBV13,ASSRRELSYGYT
-,TRBJ2-3,TRBV7-3,ASSLTGRGGPDTQY
-,TRBJ1-5,TRBV7-2,ASSLRARNQPQH
TRBD1,TRBJ2-3,TRBV5-4,ASSLPTGGTDTQY
TRBD1,TRBJ2-2,TRBV29-1,SVRHRGLDTGELF
TRBD2,TRBJ2-1,TRBV4-2,ASSQDGAGGRVEQF
TRBD1,TRBJ1-2,TRBV5-6,ASRPTGAGGYT
-,TRBJ2-1,TRBV7-2,ASSLPGALNEQF
TRBD1,TRBJ1-2,TRBV4-2,ASSLFAGTEYGYT
-,TRBJ1-1,TRBV6-6,ASSYSGGGTEAF
-,TRBJ2-5,TRBV5-1,ASSDPQETQY
-,TRBJ2-7,TRBV12-3/TRBV12-4,ASSSPPQVEQQY
-,TRBJ1-1,TRBV15,ATSREGGYTEAF
-,TRBJ2-7,TRBV5-1,ASSLAGRGSRSH
-,TRBJ2-7,TRBV12-3/TRBV12-4,ASSHGGQIYEQY
-,TRBJ1-4,TRBV4-1,ASSQALTDSNEKLF
-,TRBJ1-6,TRBV4-1,ASSQAPGSTLH
-,TRBJ2-2,TRBV4-1,ASSQTSHSGELF
TRBD1,TRBJ1-1,TRBV4-1,ASSRSTGARVNTEAF
-,TRBJ2-1,TRBV20-1,SATRQSSYNEQF
-,TRBJ2-5,TRBV30,AWSVGLRETQY
TRBD1,TRBJ1-3,TRBV29-1,SVRGDTIY
TRBD1,TRBJ2-1,TRBV4-2,ASSHPLTRDRAYNEQF
-,TRBJ1-5,TRBV12-3/TRBV12-4,ASSLTGPMGNQPQH
-,TRBJ2-5,TRBV20-1,SARVGGERVETQY
-,TRBJ1-3,TRBV4-1,ASSPNTVPGNTIY
-,TRBJ1-5,TRBV12-3/TRBV12-4,ASSLRAQPQH
-,TRBJ2-7,TRBV3-1,ASTTSSSVFHEQY
-,TRBJ1-1,TRBV12-3/TRBV12-4,ASSLAGYTEAF
TRBD1,TRBJ1-6,TRBV27,ATRGGDRGIPPPLH
-,TRBJ1-1,TRBV6-5,ASSRGGTEAF
TRBD1,TRBJ2-7,TRBV4-1,ASSPTPGQGYEQY
TRBD1,TRBJ2-5,TRBV19,ASRQGPQKETQY
-,TRBJ2-5,TRBV7-6,ASSRVPLLHSFRETQY
-,TRBJ2-5,TRBV10-3,AISESVYETQY
TRBD1,TRBJ2-1,TRBV2,ASRGDRGSYNEQF
-,TRBJ1-1,TRBV7-8,ASSIRTVNTEAF